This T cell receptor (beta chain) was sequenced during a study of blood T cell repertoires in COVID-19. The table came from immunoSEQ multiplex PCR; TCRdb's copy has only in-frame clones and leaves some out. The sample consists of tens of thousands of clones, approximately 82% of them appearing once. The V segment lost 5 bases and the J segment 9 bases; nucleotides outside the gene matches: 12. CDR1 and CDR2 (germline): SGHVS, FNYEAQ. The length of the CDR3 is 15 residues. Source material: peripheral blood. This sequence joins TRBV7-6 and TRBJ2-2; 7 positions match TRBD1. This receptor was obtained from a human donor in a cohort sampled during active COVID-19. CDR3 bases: TGTGCCAGCAGCCCAACCCCAGGACAGGATCGGGAGCTGTTTTTT. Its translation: CASSPTPGQDRELFF. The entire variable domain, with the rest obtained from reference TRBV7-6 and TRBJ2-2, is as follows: GAGVSQSPRYKVTKRGQDVALRCDPISGHVSLYWYRQALGQGPEFLTYFNYEAQQDKSGLPNDRFSAERPEGSISTLTIQRTEQRDSAMYRCASSPTPGQDRELFFGEGSRLTVL.